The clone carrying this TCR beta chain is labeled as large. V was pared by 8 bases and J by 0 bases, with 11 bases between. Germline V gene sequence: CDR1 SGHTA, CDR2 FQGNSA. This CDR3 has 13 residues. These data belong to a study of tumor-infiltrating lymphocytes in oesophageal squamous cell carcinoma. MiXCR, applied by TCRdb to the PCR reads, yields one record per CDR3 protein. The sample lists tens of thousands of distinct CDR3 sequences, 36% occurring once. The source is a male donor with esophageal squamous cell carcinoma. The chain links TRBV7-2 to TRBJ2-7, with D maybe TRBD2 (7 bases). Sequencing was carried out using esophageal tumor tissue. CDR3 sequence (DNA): TGTGCCAGCCGGGGGGCTAGCTCCTACGAGCAGTACTTC. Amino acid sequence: CASRGASSYEQYF.